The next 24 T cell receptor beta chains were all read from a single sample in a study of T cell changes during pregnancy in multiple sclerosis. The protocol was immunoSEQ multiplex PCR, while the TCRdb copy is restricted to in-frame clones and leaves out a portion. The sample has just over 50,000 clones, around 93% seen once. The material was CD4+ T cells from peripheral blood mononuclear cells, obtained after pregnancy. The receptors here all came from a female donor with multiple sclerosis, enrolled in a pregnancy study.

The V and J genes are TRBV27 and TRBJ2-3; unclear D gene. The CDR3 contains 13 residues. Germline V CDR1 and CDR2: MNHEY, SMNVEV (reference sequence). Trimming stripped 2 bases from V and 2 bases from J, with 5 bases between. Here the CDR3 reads CASSLAVTDTQYF. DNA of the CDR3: TGTGCCAGCAGTTTAGCGGTCACAGATACGCAGTATTTT.

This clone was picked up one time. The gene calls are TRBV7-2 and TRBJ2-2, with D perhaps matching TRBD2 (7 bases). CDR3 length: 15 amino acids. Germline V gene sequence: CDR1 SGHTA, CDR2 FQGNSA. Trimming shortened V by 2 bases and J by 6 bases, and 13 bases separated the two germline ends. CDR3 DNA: TGTGCCAGCAGCTTAACCCCCGGGGGGCCCGGGGAGCTGTTTTTT. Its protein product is CASSLTPGGPGELFF.

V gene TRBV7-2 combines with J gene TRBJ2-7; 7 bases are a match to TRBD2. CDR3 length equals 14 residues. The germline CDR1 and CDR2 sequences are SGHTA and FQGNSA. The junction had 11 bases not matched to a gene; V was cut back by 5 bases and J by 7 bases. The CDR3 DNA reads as TGTGCCAGCAGCCCCCGTCGGACTAGTGGAGAGCAGTACTTC. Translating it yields CASSPRRTSGEQYF.

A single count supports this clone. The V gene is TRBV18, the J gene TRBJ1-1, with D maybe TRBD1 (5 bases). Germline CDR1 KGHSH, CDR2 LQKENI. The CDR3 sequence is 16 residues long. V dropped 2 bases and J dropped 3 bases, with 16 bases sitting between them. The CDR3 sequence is CASSPIPGGEDTEAFF. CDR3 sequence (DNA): TGTGCCAGCTCACCAATCCCGGGGGGTGAGGACACTGAAGCTTTCTTT.

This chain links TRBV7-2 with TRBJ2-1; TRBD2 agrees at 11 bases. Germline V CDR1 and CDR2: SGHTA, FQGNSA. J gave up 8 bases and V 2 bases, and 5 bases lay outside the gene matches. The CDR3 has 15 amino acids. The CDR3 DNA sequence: TGTGCCAGCAGCTTATCTAGCGGGAGGTGGGATGAGCAGTTCTTC. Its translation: CASSLSSGRWDEQFF.

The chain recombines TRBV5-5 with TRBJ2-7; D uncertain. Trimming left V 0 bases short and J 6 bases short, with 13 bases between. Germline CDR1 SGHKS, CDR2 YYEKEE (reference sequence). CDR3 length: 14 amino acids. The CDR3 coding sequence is TGTGCCAGCAGCTTGGGGGTCTCCACGGGCGAGCAGTACTTC. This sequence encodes CASSLGVSTGEQYF.

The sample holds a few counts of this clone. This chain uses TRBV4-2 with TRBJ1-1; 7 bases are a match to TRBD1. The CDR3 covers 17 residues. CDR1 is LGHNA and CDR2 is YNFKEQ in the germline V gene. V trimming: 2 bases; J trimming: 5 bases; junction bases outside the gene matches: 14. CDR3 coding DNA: TGTGCCAGCAGCCAAACCCTCTCGGAAAGGGGGCGGACTGAAGCTTTCTTT. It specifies CASSQTLSERGRTEAFF.

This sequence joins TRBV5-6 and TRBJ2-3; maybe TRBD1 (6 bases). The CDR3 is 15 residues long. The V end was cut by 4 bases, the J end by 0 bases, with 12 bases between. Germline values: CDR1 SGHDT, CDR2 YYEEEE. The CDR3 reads CASSTGQKSTDTQYF. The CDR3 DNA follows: TGTGCCAGCAGCACAGGACAGAAAAGCACAGATACGCAGTATTTT.

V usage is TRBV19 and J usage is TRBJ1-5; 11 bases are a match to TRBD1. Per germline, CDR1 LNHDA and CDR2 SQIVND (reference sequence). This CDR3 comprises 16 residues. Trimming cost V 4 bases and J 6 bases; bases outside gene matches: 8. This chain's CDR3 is CASSRQGQGAGQPQHF. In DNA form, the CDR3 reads TGTGCCAGTAGTAGACAAGGACAGGGGGCCGGTCAGCCCCAGCATTTT.

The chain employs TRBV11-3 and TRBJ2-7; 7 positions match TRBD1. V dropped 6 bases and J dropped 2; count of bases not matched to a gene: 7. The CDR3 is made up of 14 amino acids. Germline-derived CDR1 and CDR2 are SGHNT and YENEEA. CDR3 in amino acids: CASSHRDRPYEQYF. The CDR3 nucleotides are TGTGCCAGCAGTCACCGGGACAGACCCTACGAGCAGTACTTC.

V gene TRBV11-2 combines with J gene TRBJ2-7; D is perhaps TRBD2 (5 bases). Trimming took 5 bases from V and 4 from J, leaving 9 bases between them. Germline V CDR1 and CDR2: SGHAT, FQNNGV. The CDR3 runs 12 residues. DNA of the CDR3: TGTGCCAGCAGCGCAAGCGGTTACGAGCAGTACTTC. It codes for CASSASGYEQYF. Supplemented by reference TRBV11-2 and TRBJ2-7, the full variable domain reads EAGVAQSPRYKIIEKRQSVAFWCNPISGHATLYWYQQILGQGPKLLIQFQNNGVVDDSQLPKDRFSAERLKGVDSTLKIQPAKLEDSAVYLCASSASGYEQYFGPGTRLTVT.

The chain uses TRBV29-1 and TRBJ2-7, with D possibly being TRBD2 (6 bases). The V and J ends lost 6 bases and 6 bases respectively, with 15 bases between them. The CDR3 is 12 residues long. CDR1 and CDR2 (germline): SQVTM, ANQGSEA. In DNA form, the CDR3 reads TGCAGCGTGGAACTTACTAGCCGCGAGCAGTACTTC. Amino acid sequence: CSVELTSREQYF.

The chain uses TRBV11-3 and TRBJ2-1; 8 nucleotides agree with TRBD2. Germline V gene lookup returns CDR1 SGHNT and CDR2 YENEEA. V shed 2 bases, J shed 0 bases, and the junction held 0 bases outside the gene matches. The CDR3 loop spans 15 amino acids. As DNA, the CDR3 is TGTGCCAGCAGCTTAAGCGGGAGCTCCTACAATGAGCAGTTCTTC. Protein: CASSLSGSSYNEQFF.

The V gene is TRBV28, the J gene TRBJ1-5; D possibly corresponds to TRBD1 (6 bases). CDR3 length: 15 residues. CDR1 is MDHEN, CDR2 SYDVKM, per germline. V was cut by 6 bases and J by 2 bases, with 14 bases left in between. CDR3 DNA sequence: TGTGCCAGCAGCCTGCAGGGGATCGGCAATCAGCCCCAGCATTTT. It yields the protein CASSLQGIGNQPQHF.

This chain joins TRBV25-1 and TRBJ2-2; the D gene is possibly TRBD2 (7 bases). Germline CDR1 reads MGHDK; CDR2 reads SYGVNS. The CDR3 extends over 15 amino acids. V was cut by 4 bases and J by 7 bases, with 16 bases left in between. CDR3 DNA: TGTGCCAGCAGTGCTTCGCCGGGGGGCAGCGGGGAGCTGTTTTTT. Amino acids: CASSASPGGSGELFF.

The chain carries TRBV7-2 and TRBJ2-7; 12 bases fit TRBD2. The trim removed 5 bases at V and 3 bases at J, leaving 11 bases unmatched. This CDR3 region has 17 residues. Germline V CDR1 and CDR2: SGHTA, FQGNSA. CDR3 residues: CASSKPGTSGLSYEQYF. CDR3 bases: TGTGCCAGCAGCAAGCCCGGGACTAGCGGGCTAAGCTACGAGCAGTACTTC.

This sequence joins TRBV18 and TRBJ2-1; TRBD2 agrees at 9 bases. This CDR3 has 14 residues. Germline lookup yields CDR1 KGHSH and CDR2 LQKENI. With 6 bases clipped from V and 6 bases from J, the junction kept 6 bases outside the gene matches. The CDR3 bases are TGTGCCAGCTCCGAGACTAGCGGCGTCAATGAGCAGTTCTTC. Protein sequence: CASSETSGVNEQFF.

The CDR3 sequence is CASSQDRASNQPQHF. The CDR3 DNA reads as TGTGCCAGCAGTCAGGACAGAGCTAGCAATCAGCCCCAGCATTTT. The rearrangement uses TRBV6-1 and TRBJ1-5; D may be TRBD1 (6 bases). CDR3 length equals 15 residues. Trimming took 5 bases from V and 0 from J, leaving 11 bases between them. Looked up from germline, CDR1 is MNHNS and CDR2 is SASEGT.

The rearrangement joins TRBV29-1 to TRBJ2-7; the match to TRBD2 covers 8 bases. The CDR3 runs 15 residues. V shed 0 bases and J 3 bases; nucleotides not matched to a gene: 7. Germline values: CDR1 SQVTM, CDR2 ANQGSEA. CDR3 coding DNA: TGCAGCGTTGAAGATCTTGTTAGCGGGATCTACGAGCAGTACTTC. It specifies CSVEDLVSGIYEQYF.

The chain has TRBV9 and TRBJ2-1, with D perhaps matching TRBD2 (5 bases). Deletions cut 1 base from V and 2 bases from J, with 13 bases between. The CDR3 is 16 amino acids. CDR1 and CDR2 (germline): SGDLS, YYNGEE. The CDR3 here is CASSVHSDPTYNEQFF. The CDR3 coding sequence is TGTGCCAGCAGCGTACATAGCGACCCGACCTACAATGAGCAGTTCTTC.

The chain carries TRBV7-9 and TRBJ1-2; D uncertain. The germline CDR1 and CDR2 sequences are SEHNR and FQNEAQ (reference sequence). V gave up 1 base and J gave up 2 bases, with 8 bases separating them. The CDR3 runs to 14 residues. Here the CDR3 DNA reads TGTGCCAGCAGCTTAGAGACGAGGAACTATGGCTACACCTTC. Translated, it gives CASSLETRNYGYTF.

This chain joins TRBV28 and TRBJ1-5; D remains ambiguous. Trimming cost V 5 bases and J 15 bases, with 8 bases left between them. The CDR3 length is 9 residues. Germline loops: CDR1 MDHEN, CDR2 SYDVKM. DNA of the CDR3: TGTGCCAGCAGTCCCCCTACGCATTTT. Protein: CASSPPTHF.

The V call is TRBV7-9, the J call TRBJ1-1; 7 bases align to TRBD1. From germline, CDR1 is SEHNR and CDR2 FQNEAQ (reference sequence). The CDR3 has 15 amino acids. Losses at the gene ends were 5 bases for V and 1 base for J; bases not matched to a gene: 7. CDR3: CASSPTQGTNTEAFF. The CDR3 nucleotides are TGTGCCAGCAGCCCTACACAGGGGACGAACACTGAAGCTTTCTTT.

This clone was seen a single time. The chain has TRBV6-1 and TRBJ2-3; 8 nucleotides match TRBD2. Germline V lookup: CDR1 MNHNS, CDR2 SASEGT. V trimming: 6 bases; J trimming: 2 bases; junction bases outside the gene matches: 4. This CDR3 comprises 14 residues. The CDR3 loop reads CASRLAELTDTQYF. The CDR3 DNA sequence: TGTGCCAGCAGACTAGCGGAGCTCACAGATACGCAGTATTTT.